The 31 T cell receptor beta chains presented below share a single source sample, sequenced in a study of PD-1 blockade in mismatch repair-deficient tumors. Using immunoSEQ multiplex PCR, the repertoire was profiled, and TCRdb retains in-frame clones only, with some absent. The repertoire holds approximately 40,000 clones, with about 85% as singletons. The sample consisted of peripheral blood, taken 4 weeks after starting pembrolizumab. All receptors derive from an adult with mismatch repair-deficient cancer.

The CDR3 coding sequence is TGCGCCAGCAGCCAGGGCCCGACATTCTCTGGGGCCAACGTCCTGACTTTC. Its protein is CASSQGPTFSGANVLTF. The chain employs TRBV4-3 and TRBJ2-6; no definite D call. This CDR3 spans 17 amino acids. V shed 3 bases and J shed 0 bases, with 12 bases lying between them. Germline assignment: CDR1 LGHNA and CDR2 YSLEER.

V and J are TRBV11-2 and TRBJ2-7, with D maybe TRBD2 (6 bases). The V end lost 0 bases, the J end lost 4 bases, and 10 bases lay between the germline ends. There are 14 residues in the CDR3. CDR1 is SGHAT and CDR2 is FQNNGV in the germline V gene. CDR3 nucleotides: TGTGCCAGCAGCTTAGACGGGACTGCATACGAGCAGTACTTC. It specifies CASSLDGTAYEQYF.

The chain joins TRBV5-1 to TRBJ2-2, with no clear D. CDR1 is SGHRS and CDR2 is YFSETQ in the germline V gene. Trimming stripped 0 bases from V and 6 bases from J, with 9 bases between. The CDR3 is 14 residues long. The chain's CDR3 is CASSLDSPSGELFF. For the CDR3, the DNA is TGCGCCAGCAGCTTGGACAGTCCGTCCGGGGAGCTGTTTTTT.

The CDR3 nucleotides are TGTGCCAGCAGTACAGGGCACACTGAAGCTTTCTTT. This translates into CASSTGHTEAFF. The chain couples TRBV28 to TRBJ1-1; D is possibly TRBD1 (6 bases). Germline assignment: CDR1 MDHEN and CDR2 SYDVKM. This CDR3 contains 12 residues. Trimming left V 5 bases short and J 3 bases short, with 7 bases between.

The rearrangement links TRBV2 to TRBJ2-7; 12 bases are shared with TRBD2. In germline, CDR1 is SNHLY, CDR2 FYNNEI. The ends lost 7 bases at V and 5 bases at J; junction bases unmatched: 6. This CDR3 is 14 amino acids long. The CDR3 sequence is CASTQTSGRDEQYF. The CDR3 DNA reads as TGTGCCAGCACCCAGACTAGCGGGAGAGACGAGCAGTACTTC. Looking up the rest from reference TRBV2 and TRBJ2-7 gives the full variable domain: EPEVTQTPSHQVTQMGQEVILRCVPISNHLYFYWYRQILGQKVEFLVSFYNNEISEKSEIFDDQFSVERPDGSNFTLKIRSTKLEDSAMYFCASTQTSGRDEQYFGPGTRLTVT.

The genes are TRBV19 and TRBJ1-5; a possible D gene is TRBD1 (6 bases). There are 13 residues in the CDR3. CDR1 LNHDA and CDR2 SQIVND come from the germline V gene (reference sequence). The germline V and J ends were trimmed by 5 bases and 4 bases, with 9 bases remaining between them. For the CDR3, the DNA is TGTGCCAGTAGTCTCGGACAGAATCAGCCCCAGCATTTT. Amino acids: CASSLGQNQPQHF.

The CDR3 bases are TGTGCTAGTGGTTTGACTGGGGGGGGGACTAGCGGGAGACTGGTCCCGCCCTACGAGCAGTACTTC. Amino acid sequence: CASGLTGGGTSGRLVPPYEQYF. This sequence joins TRBV12-5 and TRBJ2-7, with TRBD2 matching 14 bases. After removal of 2 bases from V and 2 bases from J, the junction contained 20 bases not matched to a gene. CDR1 is LGHNT and CDR2 is FRNRAP in the germline V gene. The CDR3 consists of 22 residues. The full variable domain, with the rest looked up from reference TRBV12-5 and TRBJ2-7, is DARVTQTPRHKVTEMGQEVTMRCQPILGHNTVFWYRQTMMQGLELLAYFRNRAPLDDSGMPKDRFSAEMPDATLATLKIQPSEPRDSAVYFCASGLTGGGTSGRLVPPYEQYFGPGTRLTVT.

The chain links TRBV4-3 to TRBJ2-3; 7 bases line up with TRBD2. Germline V gene lookup returns CDR1 LGHNA and CDR2 YSLEER. V was clipped by 3 bases and J by 4 bases; unmatched bases: 13. There are 17 residues in the CDR3. The CDR3 coding sequence is TGCGCCAGCAGCCAGGGTTCGGCGGGAGCACTGGCAGATACGCAGTATTTT. Translating it yields CASSQGSAGALADTQYF.

This clone was picked up one time. This chain uses TRBV4-1 with TRBJ2-7, with 8 bases aligning to TRBD2. CDR3 length equals 14 residues. V lost 4 bases, J lost 2 bases, and 4 bases stayed unmatched. Germline CDR1 MGHRA, CDR2 YSYEKL. CDR3 sequence (DNA): TGCGCCAGCAGCCCCTCGACTAGCGCCTACGAGCAGTACTTC. This encodes CASSPSTSAYEQYF.

This clone has only a few counts. The CDR3 DNA reads as TGCAGCGTTGCAGGGTCCCCGGAGTACAATGAGCAGTTCTTC. Translating gives CSVAGSPEYNEQFF. This chain connects TRBV29-1 to TRBJ2-1; D perhaps matches TRBD1 (5 bases). V dropped 4 bases and J dropped 4 bases, with 14 bases sitting between them. From germline, CDR1 is SQVTM and CDR2 ANQGSEA. The CDR3 consists of 14 residues.

The rearrangement joins TRBV29-1 to TRBJ2-4, with D hard to call. Germline CDR1 SQVTM, CDR2 ANQGSEA. With 5 bases removed from V and 1 base from J, the gap between germline ends came to 12 bases. This CDR3 has 14 residues. CDR3 in DNA: TGCAGCGTTATCCCAGGTTACGCCAAAAACATTCAGTACTTC. Protein product: CSVIPGYAKNIQYF. Combining the CDR3 with reference TRBV29-1 and TRBJ2-4 gives the whole variable domain SAVISQKPSRDICQRGTSLTIQCQVDSQVTMMFWYRQQPGQSLTLIATANQGSEATYESGFVIDKFPISRPNLTFSTLTVSNMSPEDSSIYLCSVIPGYAKNIQYFGAGTRLSVL.

The rearrangement joins TRBV11-2 to TRBJ2-4, with D unresolved. This CDR3 is 17 amino acids long. The germline V gene has CDR1 SGHAT and CDR2 FQNNGV. Trimming took 5 bases from V and 6 from J, leaving 23 bases between them. Here the CDR3 DNA reads TGTGCCAGCAGCCGAGACGGTGCACGTTCGCTTGGAAACATTCAGTACTTC. This sequence encodes CASSRDGARSLGNIQYF. The full variable domain, completed using reference TRBV11-2 and TRBJ2-4, is EAGVAQSPRYKIIEKRQSVAFWCNPISGHATLYWYQQILGQGPKLLIQFQNNGVVDDSQLPKDRFSAERLKGVDSTLKIQPAKLEDSAVYLCASSRDGARSLGNIQYFGAGTRLSVL.

CDR3 nucleotide sequence: TGTGCCAGCAGTGGCGGGACATATCAAGAGACCCAGTACTTC. Its protein is CASSGGTYQETQYF. The V gene is TRBV6-6, the J gene TRBJ2-5; D is perhaps TRBD1 or TRBD2 (6 bases each). The V end was cut by 5 bases, the J end by 2 bases, with 12 bases between. The germline CDR1 and CDR2 sequences are MNHNY and SVGAGI (reference sequence). The CDR3 covers 14 residues.

V gene TRBV6-1 combines with J gene TRBJ2-4; D may be TRBD2 (5 bases). Germline CDR1 is MNHNS and CDR2 is SASEGT. This CDR3 contains 15 residues. V was cut by 2 bases and J by 0 bases, with 8 bases left in between. The DNA for the CDR3 is TGTGCCAGCAGTGAATCGGGGATAGCCAAAAACATTCAGTACTTC. Its protein product is CASSESGIAKNIQYF.

This clone showed up just a few times. This sequence joins TRBV5-8 and TRBJ1-3; no reliable D call. Trimming removed 0 bases from V and 4 bases from J, with 2 bases in between. Germline V CDR1 and CDR2: SGHTS, YDEGEE. The CDR3 has 12 amino acids. CDR3 residues: CASSLAGNTIYF. In DNA, the CDR3 is TGTGCCAGCAGCTTGGCCGGAAACACCATATATTTT.

The chain carries TRBV19 and TRBJ1-3, with D tentatively TRBD1 (6 bases). The germline CDR1 and CDR2 sequences are LNHDA and SQIVND (reference sequence). V was shortened by 8 bases and J by 0 bases, with 17 bases between the two germline ends. The CDR3 covers 16 residues. Here the CDR3 DNA reads TGTGCCAGTGGGAGGACAGCATTTTCCTCTGGAAACACCATATATTTT. This codes for CASGRTAFSSGNTIYF.

The V call is TRBV4-1, the J call TRBJ2-7; D is perhaps TRBD1 (6 bases). Germline values: CDR1 MGHRA, CDR2 YSYEKL. This CDR3 has 14 residues. Trimming pared 6 bases from V and 9 bases from J, leaving 21 bases between. The CDR3: CASSRMWDTLGQYF. For the CDR3, the DNA is TGCGCCAGCAGTCGTATGTGGGACACCCTTGGGCAGTACTTC.

The chain links TRBV5-6 to TRBJ2-7, with a possible D match to TRBD1 (6 bases). CDR1 SGHDT and CDR2 YYEEEE come from the germline V gene. This CDR3 contains 14 residues. V lost 0 bases to trimming and J lost 0 bases, with 7 bases between them. The CDR3 DNA reads TGTGCCAGCAGCTTGGGGACAGCCTCCTACGAGCAGTACTTC. It specifies CASSLGTASYEQYF.

The chain recombines TRBV27 with TRBJ2-7, with D possibly TRBD1 on 6 matching bases. This CDR3 has 14 amino acids. V shed 7 bases and J shed 2 bases, with 15 bases lying between them. Germline V lookup: CDR1 MNHEY, CDR2 SMNVEV (reference sequence). The CDR3 is CASMGDRWAYEQYF. The DNA for the CDR3 is TGTGCCAGCATGGGAGACAGGTGGGCCTACGAGCAGTACTTC.

J is TRBJ2-2 and V is TRBV19, with D maybe TRBD1 (6 bases). Looked up from germline, CDR1 is LNHDA and CDR2 is SQIVND (reference sequence). Trimming pared 8 bases from V and 6 bases from J, leaving 7 bases between. The CDR3 contains 11 residues. The CDR3 loop reads CASDRSGELFF. CDR3 in DNA: TGTGCCAGTGACAGGTCCGGGGAGCTGTTTTTT.

The chain is built from TRBV14 and TRBJ2-1; 7 bases are shared with TRBD2. Germline-derived CDR1 and CDR2 are SGHDN and FVKESK. The CDR3 is made up of 15 amino acids. Trimming at V came to 4 bases and at J to 8 bases, leaving 11 bases not matched to a gene. CDR3 residues: CASSPNLAGAHEQFF. The CDR3 nucleotides read TGTGCCAGCAGCCCTAACTTGGCGGGAGCTCATGAGCAGTTCTTC.

V is TRBV18 and J is TRBJ2-7; no clear D gene. The germline V gene encodes CDR1 KGHSH and CDR2 LQKENI. V dropped 2 bases and J dropped 2 bases, with 10 bases sitting between them. The CDR3 spans 14 residues. In nucleotides, the CDR3 is TGTGCCAGCTCACCAGTCCCCCGTCCCTACGAGCAGTACTTC. Translated, it gives CASSPVPRPYEQYF.

J is TRBJ2-1 and V is TRBV6-5; no firm D call. The CDR3 sequence is 15 residues long. CDR1 MNHEY and CDR2 SVGAGI come from the germline V gene. The V gene lost 0 bases and the J gene lost 1 base, with 7 bases spanning the gap. The CDR3 reads CASSYSYYSYNEQFF. The CDR3 DNA sequence: TGTGCCAGCAGTTACTCGTACTATTCCTACAATGAGCAGTTCTTC.

The chain recombines TRBV4-3 with TRBJ2-7, with D maybe TRBD1 (6 bases). The CDR3 has 14 residues. Germline V gene data show CDR1 as LGHNA and CDR2 as YSLEER. The V and J ends lost 1 base and 3 bases respectively, with 10 bases between them. This chain's CDR3 is CASSQARDNYEQYF. CDR3 bases: TGCGCCAGCAGCCAAGCCCGGGACAACTACGAGCAGTACTTC.

The chain joins TRBV9 to TRBJ1-1; 9 bases match TRBD1. J lost 4 bases, V lost 1 base, and 2 bases had no gene match. The CDR3 runs 14 residues. Germline V CDR1 and CDR2: SGDLS, YYNGEE. The CDR3 DNA reads TGTGCCAGCAGCGTACGGGACAGGGCCACTGAAGCTTTCTTT. Amino acid sequence: CASSVRDRATEAFF.

J is TRBJ1-1 and V is TRBV7-4; D gene ambiguous. The CDR3 contains 14 residues. Germline CDR1 reads SGHVT; CDR2 reads SQSDAQ. Trimming left V 6 bases short and J 1 base short, with 12 bases between. The CDR3 reads CASRPEDPNTEAFF. The CDR3 DNA is TGTGCCAGCAGGCCCGAGGACCCGAACACTGAAGCTTTCTTT.

V and J are TRBV27 and TRBJ1-1, with TRBD1 matching over 9 bases. Germline V gene sequence: CDR1 MNHEY, CDR2 SMNVEV (reference sequence). V lost 1 base, J lost 3 bases, and 0 bases stayed unmatched. The CDR3 extends over 14 amino acids. DNA for the CDR3: TGTGCCAGCAGTTTATGGACAGGGGACACTGAAGCTTTCTTT. Amino acid sequence: CASSLWTGDTEAFF.

As DNA, the CDR3 is TGTGCCAGCAGCTTAGTCAGGTCCTCATACGAGCAGTACTTC. The encoded protein is CASSLVRSSYEQYF. The chain recombines TRBV11-3 with TRBJ2-7; D unclear. CDR3 size: 14 residues. From germline, CDR1 is SGHNT and CDR2 YENEEA. Trimming took off 1 base at V and 4 bases at J, with 11 bases between the two ends.

The chain combines TRBV11-2 with TRBJ1-2; maybe TRBD1 (6 bases). This CDR3 is built from 17 residues. With 4 bases removed from V and 1 base from J, the gap between germline ends came to 19 bases. The germline V gene has CDR1 SGHAT and CDR2 FQNNGV. The CDR3 sequence is CASSSLGRGDGNYGYTF. The CDR3 DNA follows: TGTGCCAGCAGCTCGCTGGGTAGGGGGGACGGTAACTATGGCTACACCTTC.

The chain is built from TRBV5-1 and TRBJ1-1; maybe TRBD1 (6 bases). Trimming shortened V by 4 bases and J by 0 bases, and 16 bases separated the two germline ends. Germline V gives CDR1 SGHRS, CDR2 YFSETQ. The CDR3 has 16 residues. The CDR3 DNA reads TGCGCCAGCAGCCCCCATCCCGGGACATTGAACACTGAAGCTTTCTTT. This sequence encodes CASSPHPGTLNTEAFF.

This clone has only one observation. At the DNA level, this CDR3 is encoded by other sequences in the same sample as well. J is TRBJ2-7 and V is TRBV20-1; D uncertain. Trimming stripped 1 base from V and 3 bases from J, with 4 bases between. This CDR3 has 11 amino acids. From germline, CDR1 is DFQATT and CDR2 SNEGSKA (reference sequence). The CDR3 nucleotides are TGCAGTGCTAGAGCAAGCTACGAGCAGTACTTC. Its translation: CSARASYEQYF.